This T cell receptor (beta chain) came from a study of response to subunit inactivated influenza vaccine. General study points: With each seasonal influenza vaccination, the authors suggested, few new T cells are recruited.

The V gene lost 6 bases and the J gene lost 5 bases, with 20 bases spanning the gap. CDR1 and CDR2 from the germline V gene are SQVTM and ANQGSEA. The CDR3 runs 14 residues. This clonotype showed up just a few times. No antigen is known for it. TCRdb called the RT-PCR reads again in MiXCR, with one record for every CDR3 protein. The table lists around 520,000 distinct CDR3 sequences, 10% to 15% of them singletons. The rearrangement links TRBV29-1 to TRBJ2-7; no definite D call. The receptor's source is a man in his fifties or sixties who received an inactivated influenza vaccine. Sequenced here: PBMCs from blood, sampled on the day of vaccination. The CDR3 protein is CSVAPGPKADEQYF. In DNA, the CDR3 is TGCAGCGTAGCTCCGGGCCCCAAGGCGGACGAGCAGTACTTC.